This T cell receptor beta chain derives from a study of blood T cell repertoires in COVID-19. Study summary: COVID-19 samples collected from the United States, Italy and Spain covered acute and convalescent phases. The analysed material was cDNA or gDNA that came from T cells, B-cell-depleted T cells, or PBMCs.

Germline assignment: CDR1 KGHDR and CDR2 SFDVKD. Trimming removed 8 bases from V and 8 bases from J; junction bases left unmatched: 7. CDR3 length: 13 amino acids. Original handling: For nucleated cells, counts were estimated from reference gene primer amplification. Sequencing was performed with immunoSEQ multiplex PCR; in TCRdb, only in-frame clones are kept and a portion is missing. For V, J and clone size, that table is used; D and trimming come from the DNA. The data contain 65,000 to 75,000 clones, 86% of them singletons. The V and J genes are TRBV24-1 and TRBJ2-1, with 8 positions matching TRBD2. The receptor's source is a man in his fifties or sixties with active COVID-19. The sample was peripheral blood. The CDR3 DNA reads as TGTGCCACCAACGCGGGAGGCGGGGATGAGCAGTTCTTC. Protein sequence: CATNAGGGDEQFF.